A single sample gave rise to the 22 T cell receptor beta chains below, sequenced in a study of regulatory T cells in long-lasting Graves disease. Building the TCR beta libraries relied on iRepertoire HTBI primers, and CDR3 regions underwent Arm-PCR. TCRdb recomputed calls from the multiplex PCR reads with MiXCR, one row per CDR3 protein. The data contain 310,000 or so distinct CDR3 sequences, about 18% of them singletons. Time point here: persistent/refractory GD, antithyroid drugs over 5 years with positive TRAb. The TCR library used RNA extracted from PBMCs. This specimen was peripheral blood mononuclear cells (PBMCs), taken when the disease was refractory, from a patient treated with antithyroid drugs. These receptors came from a female donor with Graves disease.

This chain connects TRBV7-2 to TRBJ1-5, with D perhaps TRBD1 (6 bases). Germline CDR1 reads SGHTA; CDR2 reads FQGNSA. CDR3 length equals 15 residues. The ends were cut back, 8 bases at V and 5 bases at J, with 19 bases in the middle. The CDR3 here is CASSAQRGSDQPQHF. The DNA of the CDR3 is TGTGCCAGCTCGGCCCAAAGGGGGAGCGATCAGCCCCAGCATTTT.

Many counts were recorded for this clonotype. The chain combines TRBV7-9 with TRBJ2-5; 14 bases map to TRBD2. The CDR3 has 16 residues. Trimming cost V 5 bases and J 4 bases; bases outside gene matches: 6. Germline CDR1 and CDR2: SEHNR and FQNEAQ (reference sequence). CDR3 bases: TGTGCCAGCAGCCTTATAGGACTAGCGGGAGGAGAGACCCAGTACTTC. This gives the protein CASSLIGLAGGETQYF.

This clonotype showed up just a few times. The gene calls are TRBV4-3 and TRBJ1-5; TRBD1 is a possible D gene (5 bases). This CDR3 comprises 18 residues. Germline V gene sequence: CDR1 LGHNA, CDR2 YSLEER. The V gene lost 0 bases and the J gene lost 9 bases, with 24 bases spanning the gap. For the CDR3, the DNA is TGCGCCAGCAGCCAAGATGGGCGATGGCAGGACACCCCATTGCCCCAGCATTTT. It is translated as CASSQDGRWQDTPLPQHF.

This clonotype was seen more than once but under ten times. The V call is TRBV6-1, the J call TRBJ2-5; 7 positions agree with TRBD1. The ends lost 5 bases at V and 7 bases at J; junction bases unmatched: 16. The germline CDR1 and CDR2 sequences are MNHNS and SASEGT. CDR3 length: 16 amino acids. The CDR3 is CASSRKGGQDVGTQYF. The DNA of the CDR3 is TGTGCCAGCAGTCGAAAGGGTGGACAGGATGTAGGGACCCAGTACTTC.

The V gene is TRBV6-2 or TRBV6-3, the J gene TRBJ1-3; no reliable D call. Germline V lookup: CDR1 MNHEY, CDR2 SVGEGT. V dropped 0 bases and J dropped 0 bases, with 6 bases sitting between them. The CDR3 has 15 amino acids. Here the CDR3 DNA reads TGTGCCAGCAGTTACTCGCGTGACTCTGGAAACACCATATATTTT. Amino acid sequence: CASSYSRDSGNTIYF.

This clonotype was detected a few times. This rearrangement joins TRBV18 to TRBJ1-1; D ambiguous. With 0 bases removed from V and 11 bases from J, the gap between germline ends came to 10 bases. Per the germline V gene, CDR1 is KGHSH and CDR2 is LQKENI. The CDR3 has 12 residues. As DNA, the CDR3 is TGTGCCAGCTCACCACCCTCGGGAGGCGCTTTCTTT. This translates into CASSPPSGGAFF.

This clonotype was recorded a few times. The J gene is TRBJ2-7, the V gene TRBV5-1; the D gene is possibly TRBD2 (7 bases). With 1 base removed from V and 5 bases from J, the gap between germline ends came to 13 bases. The CDR3 length is 14 residues. Per germline, CDR1 SGHRS and CDR2 YFSETQ. This CDR3 reads CASSLRGGQNEQYF. The CDR3 DNA follows: TGCGCCAGCAGCTTGAGGGGGGGGCAAAACGAGCAGTACTTC. The full variable domain, with the rest looked up from reference TRBV5-1 and TRBJ2-7, is KAGVTQTPRYLIKTRGQQVTLSCSPISGHRSVSWYQQTPGQGLQFLFEYFSETQRNKGNFPGRFSGRQFSNSRSEMNVSTLELGDSALYLCASSLRGGQNEQYFGPGTRLTVT.

This clonotype was seen only a few times. The CDR3 sequence: CASRGGNLLEQYF. CDR3 DNA: TGTGCCAGTAGAGGCGGGAACCTCCTCGAGCAGTACTTC. V gene TRBV19 combines with J gene TRBJ2-7, with a possible D match to TRBD2 (6 bases). The CDR3 has 13 amino acids. Germline V gene lookup returns CDR1 LNHDA and CDR2 SQIVND (reference sequence). V was clipped by 6 bases and J by 6 bases, with 15 bases between them.

Comment on this clonotype: This CDR3 is missing its conserved last phenylalanine or tryptophan, likely due to a read error. The CDR3 DNA reads as TGTGCCAGCAGCCGGGGGGGTGGAGAGACCCAGTACCTC. Translation gives CASSRGGGETQYL. The V call is TRBV11-3, the J call TRBJ2-5, with 8 nucleotides matching TRBD2. The CDR3 has 13 residues. Trimming cost V 5 bases and J 4 bases; bases outside gene matches: 3. Germline CDR1 and CDR2: SGHNT and YENEEA.

The rearrangement links TRBV5-1 to TRBJ1-6; D unresolved. Germline V gives CDR1 SGHRS, CDR2 YFSETQ. This CDR3 spans 16 amino acids. The germline V and J ends were trimmed by 1 base and 0 bases, with 8 bases remaining between them. CDR3 in DNA: TGCGCCAGCAGCTTGACGGCGAGCTCCTATAATTCACCCCTCCACTTT. Amino acid sequence: CASSLTASSYNSPLHF.

This clonotype was counted ten times or more. V gene TRBV2 combines with J gene TRBJ2-7; possible D gene TRBD1, 5 bases. Trimming stripped 4 bases from V and 7 bases from J, with 14 bases between. Germline V gives CDR1 SNHLY, CDR2 FYNNEI. The CDR3 length is 13 residues. The CDR3 nucleotides are TGTGCCAGCAGTGGCGGCAGGGAAGGGGAGCAGTACTTC. Translation gives CASSGGREGEQYF.

This clonotype has a count of ten or more. The chain is built from TRBV20-1 and TRBJ2-5; D is ambiguous. Germline V gene data show CDR1 as DFQATT and CDR2 as SNEGSKA (reference sequence). Trimming stripped 6 bases from V and 5 bases from J, with 10 bases between. The CDR3 extends over 11 amino acids. The CDR3 region has the DNA TGCAGTGCCCACGGGCTGGAGACCCAGTACTTC. Residues: CSAHGLETQYF.

Concerning this clonotype: This sequence may be a read error, since a much larger clone differs from it by one base. The V and J genes are TRBV7-2 and TRBJ2-2, with TRBD2 identical over 9 bases. Per the germline V gene, CDR1 is SGHTA and CDR2 is FQGNSA. CDR3 length: 16 amino acids. Here the CDR3 reads CASSLLAGVDTGEPFF. The CDR3 nucleotides read TGTGCCAGCAGCTTATTAGCGGGAGTGGACACCGGGGAGCCGTTTTTT.

This clonotype appeared many times. The chain uses TRBV20-1 and TRBJ1-1, with a weak D call TRBD1 (5 bases). Germline V lookup: CDR1 DFQATT, CDR2 SNEGSKA (reference sequence). CDR3 size: 14 residues. The V and J ends lost 5 bases and 4 bases respectively, with 17 bases between them. This CDR3 is CSARSGGILTEAFF. CDR3 in DNA: TGCAGTGCTCGGTCCGGGGGAATTCTCACTGAAGCTTTCTTT.

This clonotype has ten or more counts. The chain recombines TRBV27 with TRBJ1-2; D gene unclear. The CDR3 totals 15 residues. Trimming removed 0 bases at V and 4 bases at J, with 12 bases between. CDR1 and CDR2 (germline): MNHEY, SMNVEV (reference sequence). CDR3 DNA: TGTGCCAGCAGTTTATCAGAAGTCAACCCCTATGGCTACACCTTC. As protein: CASSLSEVNPYGYTF.

The table lists this clonotype with many counts. This chain connects TRBV2 to TRBJ2-7; TRBD1 is a possible D gene (6 bases). Trimming removed 4 bases from V and 10 bases from J, with 11 bases in between. Per the germline V gene, CDR1 is SNHLY and CDR2 is FYNNEI. The CDR3 extends over 11 amino acids. CDR3 region: CASSVRRGQYF. CDR3 nucleotides: TGTGCCAGCAGTGTTCGCAGGGGCCAGTACTTC.

This clonotype was detected ten times or more. The V call is TRBV2, the J call TRBJ2-5; D call uncertain. The CDR3 has 10 residues. V dropped 8 bases and J dropped 5 bases, with 6 bases sitting between them. Germline assignment: CDR1 SNHLY and CDR2 FYNNEI. In nucleotides, the CDR3 is TGTGCCAGCGCCGCGGAGACCCAGTACTTC. Encoded protein: CASAAETQYF.

This clonotype was observed many times. The chain links TRBV7-9 to TRBJ2-5; tentatively, D is TRBD1 (6 bases). CDR1 is SEHNR and CDR2 is FQNEAQ in the germline V gene (reference sequence). The CDR3 has 14 amino acids. Trimming removed 5 bases from V and 5 bases from J, with 15 bases in between. The CDR3 is CASSQQGVGETQYF. The DNA for the CDR3 is TGTGCCAGCAGCCAACAGGGAGTGGGGGAGACCCAGTACTTC.

This clonotype was detected a few times. The genes are TRBV27 and TRBJ2-7; a possible D gene is TRBD2 (7 bases). The V and J ends lost 3 bases and 5 bases respectively, with 17 bases between them. Per the germline V gene, CDR1 is MNHEY and CDR2 is SMNVEV (reference sequence). The CDR3 runs to 15 residues. The CDR3 bases are TGTGCCAGCAGTTTCCAGGGAGGGGGGCCGGACGAGCAGTACTTC. Amino acid sequence: CASSFQGGGPDEQYF.

The chain recombines TRBV20-1 with TRBJ1-1; 12 nucleotides align to TRBD1. Looked up from germline, CDR1 is DFQATT and CDR2 is SNEGSKA (reference sequence). CDR3 length: 13 residues. Trimming cost V 6 bases and J 10 bases; bases outside gene matches: 9. In nucleotides, the CDR3 is TGCAGTGCGGGGACCGGGACAGGGGGCCGAGCTTTCTTT. Its protein is CSAGTGTGGRAFF.

V usage is TRBV7-3 and J usage is TRBJ2-5; 7 bases agree with TRBD2. The V segment lost 1 base and the J segment 4 bases; nucleotides outside the gene matches: 6. This CDR3 has 15 amino acids. Germline values: CDR1 SGHTA, CDR2 FQGTGA. The CDR3 sequence: CASSLRGGRGETQYF. Here the CDR3 DNA reads TGTGCCAGCAGCTTAAGAGGCGGGAGAGGAGAGACCCAGTACTTC. The whole variable domain, filled in from reference TRBV7-3 and TRBJ2-5, reads GAGVSQTPSNKVTEKGKYVELRCDPISGHTALYWYRQSLGQGPEFLIYFQGTGAADDSGLPNDRFFAVRPEGSVSTLKIQRTERGDSAVYLCASSLRGGRGETQYFGPGTRLLVL.

The chain carries TRBV19 and TRBJ1-5; D gene uncertain. The CDR3 totals 14 residues. V dropped 6 bases and J dropped 1 base, with 10 bases sitting between them. Germline CDR1 is LNHDA and CDR2 is SQIVND (reference sequence). The CDR3 here is CASRKGVSNQPQHF. For the CDR3, the DNA is TGTGCCAGTAGAAAGGGAGTGAGCAATCAGCCCCAGCATTTT.